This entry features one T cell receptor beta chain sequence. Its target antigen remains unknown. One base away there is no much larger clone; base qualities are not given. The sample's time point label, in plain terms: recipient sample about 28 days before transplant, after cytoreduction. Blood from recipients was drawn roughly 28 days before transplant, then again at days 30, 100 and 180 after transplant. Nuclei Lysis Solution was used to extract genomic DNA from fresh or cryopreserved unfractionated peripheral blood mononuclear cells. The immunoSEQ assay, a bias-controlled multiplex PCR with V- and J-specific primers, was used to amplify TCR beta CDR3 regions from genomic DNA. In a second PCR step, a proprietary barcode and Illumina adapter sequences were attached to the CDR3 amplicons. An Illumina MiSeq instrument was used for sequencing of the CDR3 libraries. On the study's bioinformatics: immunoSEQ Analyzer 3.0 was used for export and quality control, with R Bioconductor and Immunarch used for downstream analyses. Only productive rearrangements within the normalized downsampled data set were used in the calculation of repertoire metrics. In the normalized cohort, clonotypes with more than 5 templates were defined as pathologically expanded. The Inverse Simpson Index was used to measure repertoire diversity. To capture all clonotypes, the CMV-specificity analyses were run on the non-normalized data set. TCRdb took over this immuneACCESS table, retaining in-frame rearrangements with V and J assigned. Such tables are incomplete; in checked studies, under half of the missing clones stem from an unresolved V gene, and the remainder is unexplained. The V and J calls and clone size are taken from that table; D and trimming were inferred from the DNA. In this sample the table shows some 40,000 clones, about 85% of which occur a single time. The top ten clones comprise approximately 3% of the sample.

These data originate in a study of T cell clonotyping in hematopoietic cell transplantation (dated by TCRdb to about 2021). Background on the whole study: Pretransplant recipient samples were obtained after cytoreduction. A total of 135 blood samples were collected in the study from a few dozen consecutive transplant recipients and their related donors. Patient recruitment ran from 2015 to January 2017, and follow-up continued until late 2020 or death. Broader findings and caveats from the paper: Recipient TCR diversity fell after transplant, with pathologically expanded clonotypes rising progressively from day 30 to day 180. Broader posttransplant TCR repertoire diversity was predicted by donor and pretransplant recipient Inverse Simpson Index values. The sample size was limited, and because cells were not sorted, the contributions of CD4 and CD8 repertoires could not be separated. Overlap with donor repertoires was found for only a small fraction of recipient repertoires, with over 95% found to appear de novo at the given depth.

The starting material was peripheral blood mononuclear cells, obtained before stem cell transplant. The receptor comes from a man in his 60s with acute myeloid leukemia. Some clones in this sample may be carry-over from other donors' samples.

The CDR3 is CASTYGGSNQPQHF. The DNA sequence follows: TGTGCCAGCACCTATGGCGGGAGCAATCAGCCCCAGCATTTT. The chain is encoded by TRBV6-6 joined to TRBJ1-5; the D gene lacks a confident call. CDR1 and CDR2, per the germline V gene (reference sequence), are MNHNY and SVGAGI. The junction shows trimming of 7 bases on V and 1 base on J, plus 11 bases between the germline ends. From cysteine to phenylalanine, the CDR3 is 14 amino acids long. The DNA shown is the 42-base CDR3, in frame from base 1.